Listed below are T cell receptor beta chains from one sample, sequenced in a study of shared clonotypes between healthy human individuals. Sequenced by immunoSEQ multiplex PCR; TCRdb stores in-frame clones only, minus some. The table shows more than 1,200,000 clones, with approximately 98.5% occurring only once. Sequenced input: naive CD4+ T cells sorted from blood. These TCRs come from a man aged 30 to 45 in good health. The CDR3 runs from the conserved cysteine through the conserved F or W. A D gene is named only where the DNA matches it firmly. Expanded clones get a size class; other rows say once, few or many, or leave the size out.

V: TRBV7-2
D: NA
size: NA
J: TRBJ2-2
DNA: TGTGCCAGCAGCCGACAGATCACCGGGGAGCTGTTTTTT
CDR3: CASSRQITGELFF

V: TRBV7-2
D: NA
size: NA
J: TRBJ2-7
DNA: TGTGCCAGCACCATGGGGAAAGGGGCCTACGAGCAGTACTTC
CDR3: CASTMGKGAYEQYF

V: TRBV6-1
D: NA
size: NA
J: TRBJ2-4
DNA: TGTGCCAGCAGTGAACACGGGGGAGATATAGCCAAAAACATTCAGTACTTC
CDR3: CASSEHGGDIAKNIQYF

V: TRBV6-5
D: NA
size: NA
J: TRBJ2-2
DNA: TGTGCCAGCCGGTTCGGCACCGGGGAGCTGTTTTTT
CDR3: CASRFGTGELFF

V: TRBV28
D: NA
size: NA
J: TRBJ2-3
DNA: TGTGCCAGCAGTGAAACAGACATTACGACGCAGTATTTT
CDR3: CASSETDITTQYF

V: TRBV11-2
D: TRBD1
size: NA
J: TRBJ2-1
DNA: TGTGCCAGCAGCTTAGTGGGGACAGGGGTCTCCTACAATGAGCAGTTCTTC
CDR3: CASSLVGTGVSYNEQFF

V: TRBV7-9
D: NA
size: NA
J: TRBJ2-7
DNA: TGTGCCAGCAGCTCCGTCCCGGGGCCCTACGAGCAGTACTTC
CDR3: CASSSVPGPYEQYF

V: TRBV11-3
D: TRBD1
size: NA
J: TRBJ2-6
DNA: TGTGCCAGCAGCTCAGGGGGTGCTGGGGCCAACGTCCTGACTTTC
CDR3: CASSSGGAGANVLTF

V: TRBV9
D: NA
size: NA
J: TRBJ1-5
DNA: TGTGCCAGCAGCGTAGACAGTTATCAGCCCCAGCATTTT
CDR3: CASSVDSYQPQHF

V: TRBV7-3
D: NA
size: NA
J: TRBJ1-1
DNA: TGTGCCAGCAGCCAGACCGGAGGGGGGAAGACTGAAGCTTTCTTT
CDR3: CASSQTGGGKTEAFF

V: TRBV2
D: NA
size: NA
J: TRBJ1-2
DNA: TGTGCCAGCAGTGAATGGCAGGGCCTACCCTCCTTC
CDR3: CASSEWQGLPSF

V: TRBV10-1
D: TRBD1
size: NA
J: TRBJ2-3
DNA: TGCGCCAGCAGTACTGACAGGGGGCGACCAGATACGCAGTATTTT
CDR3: CASSTDRGRPDTQYF

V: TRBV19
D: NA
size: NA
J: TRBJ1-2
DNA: TGTGCCAGTGTTAAGGATCAGGGCTATGGCTACACCTTC
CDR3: CASVKDQGYGYTF

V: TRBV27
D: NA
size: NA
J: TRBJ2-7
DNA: TGTGCCAGCAGTTTATCTCCAGGGCGATTCCCCTACGAGCAGTACTTC
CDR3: CASSLSPGRFPYEQYF

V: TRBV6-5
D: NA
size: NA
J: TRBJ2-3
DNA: TGTGCCAGCAGTTACTCGGAGGTTCGGGGGTCGCAGTATTTT
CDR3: CASSYSEVRGSQYF

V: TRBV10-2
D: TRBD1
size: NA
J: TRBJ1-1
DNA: TGCGCCAGCACCTCAATTGTACAGGGGTTGAACACTGAAGCTTTCTTT
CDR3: CASTSIVQGLNTEAFF

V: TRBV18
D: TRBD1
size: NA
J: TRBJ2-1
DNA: TGTGCCAGCTCACTGGGACAGAGTACCTACAATGAGCAGTTCTTC
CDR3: CASSLGQSTYNEQFF

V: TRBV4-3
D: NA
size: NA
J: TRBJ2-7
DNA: TGCGCCAGCAGCCCCCTTGACGTCGACGAGCAGTACTTC
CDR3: CASSPLDVDEQYF

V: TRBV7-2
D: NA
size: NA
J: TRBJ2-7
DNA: TGTGCCAGCAGCCCACCCCCGACACCCTACGAGCAGTACTTC
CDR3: CASSPPPTPYEQYF

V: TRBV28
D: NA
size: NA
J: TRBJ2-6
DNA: TGTGCCAGCAGTTCCCGGCGAAACCTGCTCTCTGGGGCCAACGTCCTGACTTTC
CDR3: CASSSRRNLLSGANVLTF

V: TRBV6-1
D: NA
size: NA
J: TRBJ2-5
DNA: TGTGCCAGCAGTGTGGGGGGTTTAGAGACCCAGTACTTC
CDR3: CASSVGGLETQYF

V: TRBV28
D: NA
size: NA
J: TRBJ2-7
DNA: TGTGCCAGCACTACCGGGACATCCTCCTACGAGCAGTACTTC
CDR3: CASTTGTSSYEQYF

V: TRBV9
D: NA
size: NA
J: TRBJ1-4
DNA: TGTGCCAGCAGCGTTGATTTTGGTAATGAAAAACTGTTTTTT
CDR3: CASSVDFGNEKLFF

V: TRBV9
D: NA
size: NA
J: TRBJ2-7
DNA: TGTGCCAGCAGCGCCCAGGGTTACGAGCAGTACTTC
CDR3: CASSAQGYEQYF

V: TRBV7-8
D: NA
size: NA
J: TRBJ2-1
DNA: TGTGCCAGCAGCTTAGGACTAAACAATGAGCAGTTCTTC
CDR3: CASSLGLNNEQFF

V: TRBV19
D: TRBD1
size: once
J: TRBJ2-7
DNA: TGTGCCAGTAATGACCGGACAGGCTCCTACGAGCAGTACTTC
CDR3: CASNDRTGSYEQYF

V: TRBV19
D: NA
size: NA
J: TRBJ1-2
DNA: TGTGCCAGCGAGGAAACCGGGACCCACCGGACGGGCTACACCTTC
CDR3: CASEETGTHRTGYTF

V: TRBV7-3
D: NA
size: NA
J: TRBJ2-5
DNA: TGTGCCAGCAGCTTAAACTCGGTTGGGGCCCAGTACTTC
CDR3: CASSLNSVGAQYF

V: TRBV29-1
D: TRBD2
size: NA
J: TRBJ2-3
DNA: TGCAGCGTTACCGGGACTAGCGGTAGCACAGATACGCAGTATTTT
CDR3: CSVTGTSGSTDTQYF

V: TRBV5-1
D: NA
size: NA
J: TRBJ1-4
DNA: TGCGCCAGCAGCTTGGTCGGCGGGGAGATCGAAAAACTGTTTTTT
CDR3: CASSLVGGEIEKLFF

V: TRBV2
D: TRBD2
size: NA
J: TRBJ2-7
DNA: TGTGCCAGCAGTGATAACGGGAGGAACTTGGCCGAGCAGTACTTC
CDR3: CASSDNGRNLAEQYF

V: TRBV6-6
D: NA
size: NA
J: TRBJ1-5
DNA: TGTGCCAGCAGTTCGTACGCTGATCAGCCCCAGCATTTT
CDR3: CASSSYADQPQHF

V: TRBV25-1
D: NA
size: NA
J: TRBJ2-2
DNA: TGTGCCAGCAGTGATCTAGCAGGTTCCGGGGAGCTGTTTTTT
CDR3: CASSDLAGSGELFF

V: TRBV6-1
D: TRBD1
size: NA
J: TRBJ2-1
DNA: TGTGCCAGCAGTGAACTAGGACAGGGCCTCTACAATGAGCAGTTCTTC
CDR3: CASSELGQGLYNEQFF

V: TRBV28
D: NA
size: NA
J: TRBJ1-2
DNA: TGTGCCAGCAGCCCCGTAGGGTTTGGCTACACCTTC
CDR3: CASSPVGFGYTF

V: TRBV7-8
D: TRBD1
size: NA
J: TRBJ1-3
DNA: TGTGCCAGCAGCATAGGACAGGCCTCTGTTGGGAGCTCTGGAAACACCATATATTTT
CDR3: CASSIGQASVGSSGNTIYF

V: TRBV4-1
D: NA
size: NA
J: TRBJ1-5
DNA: TGCGCCAGCAGCCAAGGACAGCCTAATCAGCCCCAGCATTTT
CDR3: CASSQGQPNQPQHF

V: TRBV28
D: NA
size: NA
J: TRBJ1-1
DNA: TGTGCCAGCAAACAGGGAGTTTCTGAAGCTTTCTTT
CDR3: CASKQGVSEAFF

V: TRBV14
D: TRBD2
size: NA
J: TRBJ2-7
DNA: TGTGCCAGCAGCCGCGGAAGACTAGCTAGCGGCTACGAGCAGTACTTC
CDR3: CASSRGRLASGYEQYF

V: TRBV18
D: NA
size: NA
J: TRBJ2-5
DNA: TGTGCCAGCTCACCGCTAGGGGGAGCGGGCGGCGTACAAGAGACCCAGTACTTC
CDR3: CASSPLGGAGGVQETQYF

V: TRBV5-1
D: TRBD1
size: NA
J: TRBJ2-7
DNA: TGCGCCAGCAGCATCGGACAGGGAACGAACGAGCAGTACTTC
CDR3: CASSIGQGTNEQYF

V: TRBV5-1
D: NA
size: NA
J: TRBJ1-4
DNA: TGCGCCAGCAGCTTAGGAGCCCTAAGGGATGAAAAACTGTTTTTT
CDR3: CASSLGALRDEKLFF

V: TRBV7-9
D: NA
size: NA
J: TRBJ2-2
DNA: TGTGCCAGCAGCTCCCATAGCGTCCCCGGGGAGCTGTTTTTT
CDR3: CASSSHSVPGELFF

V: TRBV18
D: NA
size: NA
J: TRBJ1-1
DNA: TGTGCCAGCTCACCTCGCGGCCGGGGACCGGGGAACACTGAAGCTTTCTTT
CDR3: CASSPRGRGPGNTEAFF

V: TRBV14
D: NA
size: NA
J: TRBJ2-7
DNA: TGTGCCAGCAGCCTCCGGTCAACACTGCGCGAGCAGTACTTC
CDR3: CASSLRSTLREQYF